These 11 T cell receptor beta chains came from one sample sequenced in a study of identical twins. TCRdb fed the 5' RACE reads into MiXCR, producing one record per CDR3 protein. The data show some 560,000 distinct CDR3 sequences, more than 9% seen once. The sample was also reused in another study, on yellow fever vaccine responses in identical twins.

The material sequenced was PBMCs. The receptors come from a woman aged 18-30 years in good health.

Many counts were recorded for this clonotype. The V and J genes are TRBV5-6 and TRBJ2-7; tentative D call: TRBD2 (6 bases). V shed 0 bases and J shed 9 bases, with 16 bases lying between them. The CDR3 runs to 14 residues. Germline V lookup: CDR1 SGHDT, CDR2 YYEEEE. CDR3 amino acids: CASSLGGATIGQYF. In nucleotides, the CDR3 is TGTGCCAGCAGCTTGGGCGGGGCTACGATTGGGCAGTACTTC.

In this sample, this clonotype turned up a few times. This chain links TRBV9 with TRBJ2-2; TRBD2 agrees at 9 bases. Trimming removed 0 bases from V and 7 bases from J; junction bases left unmatched: 7. Germline values: CDR1 SGDLS, CDR2 YYNGEE. The CDR3 length is 16 residues. The CDR3 nucleotides read TGTGCCAGCAGCGTAGTGGCGTCAGCGGGGGGCGGGGAGCTGTTTTTT. Its protein product is CASSVVASAGGGELFF.

This clonotype showed up just a few times. V gene TRBV3-1 combines with J gene TRBJ2-5, with TRBD2 matching 9 bases. CDR1 and CDR2 from the germline V gene are LGHDT and YNNKEL (reference sequence). With 3 bases clipped from V and 1 base from J, the junction kept 3 bases outside the gene matches. CDR3 length: 15 amino acids. The CDR3 loop is CASSQSGGIQETQYF. DNA of the CDR3: TGTGCCAGCAGCCAGAGCGGGGGGATCCAAGAGACCCAGTACTTC.

Turning to this clonotype: A much larger clone is a single base away; this may be a read error. This chain connects TRBV12-3 or TRBV12-4 to TRBJ2-7; D gene uncertain. V dropped 6 bases and J dropped 0 bases, with 9 bases sitting between them. The CDR3 contains 13 residues. CDR3 nucleotides: TGTGCCAGCAGCCCCGTGAGCTCCTACGAGCAGTACTTC. Translating it yields CASSPVSSYEQYF.

This clonotype was seen only a few times. The chain combines TRBV11-2 with TRBJ2-5, with 15 bases fitting TRBD2. The CDR3 runs 18 residues. V was pared by 1 base and J by 2 bases, with 5 bases of the junction left unmatched. Looked up from germline, CDR1 is SGHAT and CDR2 is FQNNGV. The CDR3 region is CASSLVGTSGRRQETQYF. The CDR3 nucleotides are TGTGCCAGCAGCTTAGTTGGGACTAGCGGGAGGAGACAAGAGACCCAGTACTTC.

This chain joins TRBV10-3 and TRBJ2-6; D gene uncertain. CDR1 and CDR2 from the germline V gene are ENHRY and SYGVKD. The V and J ends lost 8 bases and 2 bases respectively, with 13 bases between them. The CDR3 extends over 15 amino acids. The CDR3 protein is CAIGPGRTGANVLTF. CDR3 bases: TGTGCCATCGGACCGGGCCGTACTGGGGCCAACGTCCTGACTTTC.

This clonotype has more than one count but fewer than ten. The chain carries TRBV7-9 and TRBJ1-1; no clear D. From germline, CDR1 is SEHNR and CDR2 FQNEAQ (reference sequence). The CDR3 is 13 residues long. Trimming removed 2 bases from V and 5 bases from J, with 9 bases in between. The CDR3 DNA reads as TGTGCCAGCAGCTTAAATTGGGGAACTGAAGCTTTCTTT. Amino acids: CASSLNWGTEAFF.

The table lists this clonotype with a few counts. This sequence joins TRBV29-1 and TRBJ2-1; TRBD1 agrees at 7 bases. The germline V gene has CDR1 SQVTM and CDR2 ANQGSEA. J was trimmed by 4 bases and V by 3 bases; bases with no gene match: 12. This CDR3 has 16 amino acids. CDR3 nucleotides: TGCAGCGTTGAGGCCCCCAGGGGGTCTCTTTACAATGAGCAGTTCTTC. This encodes CSVEAPRGSLYNEQFF.

This chain links TRBV4-1 with TRBJ2-7; TRBD2 matches 11 bases. There are 16 residues in the CDR3. Germline values: CDR1 MGHRA, CDR2 YSYEKL. Trimming cost V 4 bases and J 0 bases; bases outside gene matches: 5. The DNA for the CDR3 is TGCGCCAGCAGCCGAACCGGGACTAGCGGCTCCTACGAGCAGTACTTC. This translates into CASSRTGTSGSYEQYF.

The genes are TRBV27 and TRBJ1-2, with 8 bases fitting TRBD1. The junction had 6 bases not matched to a gene; V was cut back by 6 bases and J by 3 bases. CDR3 size: 14 residues. Germline CDR1 and CDR2: MNHEY and SMNVEV (reference sequence). CDR3 in amino acids: CASRTTGEDYGYTF. In DNA form, the CDR3 reads TGTGCCAGCAGAACGACAGGGGAGGACTATGGCTACACCTTC.

This clonotype was seen only a few times. The rearrangement joins TRBV3-1 to TRBJ2-3; 7 bases match TRBD1. The CDR3 extends over 14 amino acids. V gave up 4 bases and J gave up 5 bases; unmatched junction bases: 6. The V gene's germline CDR1 is LGHDT and CDR2 YNNKEL (reference sequence). CDR3 in amino acids: CASSPTGAGDTQYF. The CDR3 nucleotides are TGTGCCAGCAGCCCAACAGGGGCTGGAGATACGCAGTATTTT.